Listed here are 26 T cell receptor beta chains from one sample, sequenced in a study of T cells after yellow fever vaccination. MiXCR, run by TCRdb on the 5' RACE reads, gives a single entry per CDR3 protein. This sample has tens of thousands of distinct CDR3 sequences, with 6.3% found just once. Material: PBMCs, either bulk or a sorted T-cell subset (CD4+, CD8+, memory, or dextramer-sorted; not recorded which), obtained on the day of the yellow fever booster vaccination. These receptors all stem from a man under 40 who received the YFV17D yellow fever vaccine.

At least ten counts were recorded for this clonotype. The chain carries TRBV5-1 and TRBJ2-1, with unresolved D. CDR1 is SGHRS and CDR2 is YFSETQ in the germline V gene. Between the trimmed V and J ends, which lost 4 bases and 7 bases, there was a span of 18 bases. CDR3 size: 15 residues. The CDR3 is CASSAPTRLENEQFF. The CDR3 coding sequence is TGCGCCAGCAGCGCCCCGACGCGGCTGGAGAATGAGCAGTTCTTC. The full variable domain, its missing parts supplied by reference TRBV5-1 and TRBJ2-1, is KAGVTQTPRYLIKTRGQQVTLSCSPISGHRSVSWYQQTPGQGLQFLFEYFSETQRNKGNFPGRFSGRQFSNSRSEMNVSTLELGDSALYLCASSAPTRLENEQFFGPGTRLTVL.

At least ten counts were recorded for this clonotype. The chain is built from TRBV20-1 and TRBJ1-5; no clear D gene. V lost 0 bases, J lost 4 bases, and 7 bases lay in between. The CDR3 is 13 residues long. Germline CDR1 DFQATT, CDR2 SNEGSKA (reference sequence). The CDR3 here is CSAREGTNQPQHF. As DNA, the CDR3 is TGCAGTGCTAGAGAGGGCACAAATCAGCCCCAGCATTTT.

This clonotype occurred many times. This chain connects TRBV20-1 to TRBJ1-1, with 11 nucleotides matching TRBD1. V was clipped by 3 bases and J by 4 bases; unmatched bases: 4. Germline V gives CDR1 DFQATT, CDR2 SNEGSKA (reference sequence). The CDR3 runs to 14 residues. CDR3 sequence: CSASRGQGVTEAFF. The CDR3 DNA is TGCAGTGCTAGTCGGGGACAGGGGGTCACTGAAGCTTTCTTT.

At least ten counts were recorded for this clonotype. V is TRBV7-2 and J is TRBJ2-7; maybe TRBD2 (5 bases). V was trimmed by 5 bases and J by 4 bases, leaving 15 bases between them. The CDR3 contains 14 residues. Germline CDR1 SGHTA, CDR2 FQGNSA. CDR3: CASSRPARGYEQYF. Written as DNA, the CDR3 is TGTGCCAGCAGCCGCCCCGCACGGGGATACGAGCAGTACTTC.

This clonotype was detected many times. The CDR3 DNA reads TGCGCCAGCAGCGATCCGGCTAGCGGGCACAATGAGCAGTTCTTC. Its protein is CASSDPASGHNEQFF. The gene calls are TRBV5-1 and TRBJ2-1, with 8 bases aligning to TRBD2. Germline V gives CDR1 SGHRS, CDR2 YFSETQ. The CDR3 sequence is 15 residues long. V was clipped by 4 bases and J by 5 bases; unmatched bases: 8.

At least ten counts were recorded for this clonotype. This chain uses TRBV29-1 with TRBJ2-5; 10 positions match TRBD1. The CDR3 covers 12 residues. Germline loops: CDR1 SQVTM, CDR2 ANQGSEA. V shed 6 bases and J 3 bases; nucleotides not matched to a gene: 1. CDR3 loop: CSVDRGEETQYF. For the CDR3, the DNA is TGCAGCGTGGACAGGGGGGAAGAGACCCAGTACTTC.

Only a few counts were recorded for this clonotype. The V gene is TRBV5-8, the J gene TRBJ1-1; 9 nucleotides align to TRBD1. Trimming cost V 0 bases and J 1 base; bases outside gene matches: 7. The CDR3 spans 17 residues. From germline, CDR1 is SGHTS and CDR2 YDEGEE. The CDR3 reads CASSLVGTGRENTEAFF. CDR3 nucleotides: TGTGCCAGCAGCTTGGTCGGGACAGGGCGGGAGAACACTGAAGCTTTCTTT.

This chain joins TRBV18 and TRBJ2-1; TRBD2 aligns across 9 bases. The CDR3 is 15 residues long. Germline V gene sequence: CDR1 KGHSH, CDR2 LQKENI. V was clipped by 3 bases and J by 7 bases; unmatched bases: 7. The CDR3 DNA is TGTGCCAGCTCACCTTCTAGCGGGATGAATAATGAGCAGTTCTTC. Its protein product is CASSPSSGMNNEQFF.

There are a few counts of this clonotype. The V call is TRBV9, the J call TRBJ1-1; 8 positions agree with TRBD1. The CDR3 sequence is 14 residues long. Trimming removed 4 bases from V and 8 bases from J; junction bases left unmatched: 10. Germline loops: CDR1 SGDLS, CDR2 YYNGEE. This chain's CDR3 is CASSFRDRRSEAFF. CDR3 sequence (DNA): TGTGCCAGCAGCTTCCGGGACAGGCGCTCCGAAGCTTTCTTT.

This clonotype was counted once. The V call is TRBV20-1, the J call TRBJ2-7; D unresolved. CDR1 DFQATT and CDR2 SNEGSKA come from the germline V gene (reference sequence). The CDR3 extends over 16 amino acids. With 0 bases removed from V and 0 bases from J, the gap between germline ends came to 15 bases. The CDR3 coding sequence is TGCAGTGCTAGAGATATGAGAGGCGAAAGCTCCTACGAGCAGTACTTC. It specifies CSARDMRGESSYEQYF.

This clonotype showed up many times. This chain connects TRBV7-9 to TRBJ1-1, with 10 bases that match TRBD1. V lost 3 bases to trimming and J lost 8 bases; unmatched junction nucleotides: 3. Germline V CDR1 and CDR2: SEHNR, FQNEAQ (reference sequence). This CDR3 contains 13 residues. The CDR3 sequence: CASSFGQGEEAFF. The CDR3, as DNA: TGTGCCAGCAGCTTCGGACAGGGGGAGGAAGCTTTCTTT.

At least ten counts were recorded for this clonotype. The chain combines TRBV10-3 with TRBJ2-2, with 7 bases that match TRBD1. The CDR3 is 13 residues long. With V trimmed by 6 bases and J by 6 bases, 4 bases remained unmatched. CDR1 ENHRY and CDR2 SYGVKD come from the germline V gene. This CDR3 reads CAISPQGAGELFF. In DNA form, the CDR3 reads TGTGCCATCAGCCCCCAGGGGGCCGGGGAGCTGTTTTTT.

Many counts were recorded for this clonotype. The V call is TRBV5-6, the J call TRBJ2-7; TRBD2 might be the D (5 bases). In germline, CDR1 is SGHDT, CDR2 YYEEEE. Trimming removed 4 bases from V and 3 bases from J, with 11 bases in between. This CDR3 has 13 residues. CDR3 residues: CASSLRADYEQYF. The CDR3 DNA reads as TGTGCCAGCAGCCTGAGGGCGGACTACGAGCAGTACTTC.

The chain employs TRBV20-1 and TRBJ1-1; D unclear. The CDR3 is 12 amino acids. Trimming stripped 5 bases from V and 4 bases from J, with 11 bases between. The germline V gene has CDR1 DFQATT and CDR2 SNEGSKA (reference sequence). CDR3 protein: CSALDGGTEAFF. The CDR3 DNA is TGCAGTGCTTTGGACGGTGGCACTGAAGCTTTCTTT.

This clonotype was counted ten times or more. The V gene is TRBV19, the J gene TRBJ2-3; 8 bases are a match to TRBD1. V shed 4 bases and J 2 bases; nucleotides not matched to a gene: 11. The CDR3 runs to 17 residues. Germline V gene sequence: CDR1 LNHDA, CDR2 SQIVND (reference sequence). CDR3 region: CASSRATGAGNTDTQYF. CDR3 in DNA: TGTGCCAGTAGTAGAGCGACAGGGGCTGGGAACACAGATACGCAGTATTTT.

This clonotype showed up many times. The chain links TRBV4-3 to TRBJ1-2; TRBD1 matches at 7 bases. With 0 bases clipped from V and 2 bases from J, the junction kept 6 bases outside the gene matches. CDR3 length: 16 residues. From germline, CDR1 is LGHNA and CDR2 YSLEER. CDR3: CASSQDMGRGNYGYTF. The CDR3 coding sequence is TGCGCCAGCAGCCAAGATATGGGCAGGGGGAACTATGGCTACACCTTC.

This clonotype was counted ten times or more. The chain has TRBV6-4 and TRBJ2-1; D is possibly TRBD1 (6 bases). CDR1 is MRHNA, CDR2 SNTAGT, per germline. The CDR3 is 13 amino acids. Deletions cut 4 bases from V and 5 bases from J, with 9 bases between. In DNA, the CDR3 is TGTGCCAGCAGTGTTGGGACAAACAATGAGCAGTTCTTC. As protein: CASSVGTNNEQFF.

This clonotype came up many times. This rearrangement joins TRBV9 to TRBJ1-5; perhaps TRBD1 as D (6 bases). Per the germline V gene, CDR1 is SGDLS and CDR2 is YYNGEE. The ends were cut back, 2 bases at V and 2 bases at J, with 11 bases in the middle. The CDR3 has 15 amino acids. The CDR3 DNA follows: TGTGCCAGCAGCGTGGGGACAACGGGCAATCAGCCCCAGCATTTT. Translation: CASSVGTTGNQPQHF.

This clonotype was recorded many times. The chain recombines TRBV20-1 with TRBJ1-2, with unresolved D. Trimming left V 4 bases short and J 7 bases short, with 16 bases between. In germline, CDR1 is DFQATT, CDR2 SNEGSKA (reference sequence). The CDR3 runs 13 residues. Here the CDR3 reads CSATPFRSGGYTF. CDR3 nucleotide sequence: TGCAGTGCTACCCCTTTCCGGTCCGGTGGCTACACCTTC.

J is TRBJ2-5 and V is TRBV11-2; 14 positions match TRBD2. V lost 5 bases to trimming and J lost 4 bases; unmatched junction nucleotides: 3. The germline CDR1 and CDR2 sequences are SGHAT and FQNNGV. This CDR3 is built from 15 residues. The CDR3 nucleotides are TGTGCCAGCAGCAGACTAGCGGGAGGGCGAGAGACCCAGTACTTC. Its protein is CASSRLAGGRETQYF.

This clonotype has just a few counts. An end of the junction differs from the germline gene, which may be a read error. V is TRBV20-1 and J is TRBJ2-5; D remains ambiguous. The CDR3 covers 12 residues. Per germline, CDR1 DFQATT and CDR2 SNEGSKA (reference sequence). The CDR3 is CSPLTRQEAQYF. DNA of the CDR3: TGCAGCCCCCTCACACGCCAAGAGGCCCAGTACTTC.

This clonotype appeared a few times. The CDR3 DNA reads TGTGCCAGCAGCTGGCAGGTAGGAGAACCTCGTGAAGCTTTCTTT. Its translation: CASSWQVGEPREAFF. The gene calls are TRBV6-1 and TRBJ1-1; no reliable D call. CDR3 length equals 15 residues. From germline, CDR1 is MNHNS and CDR2 SASEGT. The V gene lost 6 bases and the J gene lost 7 bases, with 21 bases spanning the gap.

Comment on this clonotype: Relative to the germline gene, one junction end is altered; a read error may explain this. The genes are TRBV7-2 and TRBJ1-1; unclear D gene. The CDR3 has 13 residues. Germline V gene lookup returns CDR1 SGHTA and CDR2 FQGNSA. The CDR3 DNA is TGTGCCAGGAGCTTCTCCGTTAACACTGAAGCTTTCTTT. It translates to CARSFSVNTEAFF.

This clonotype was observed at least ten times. The DNA for the CDR3 is TGCGCCAGCAGCCAAGCCGCCGGGACAGGGGGCGGAAGTGCTTTCTTT. Protein: CASSQAAGTGGGSAFF. The rearrangement uses TRBV4-3 and TRBJ1-1; 12 bases align to TRBD1. Germline CDR1 and CDR2: LGHNA and YSLEER. The V gene end was trimmed by 1 base and the J gene end by 11 bases; junction bases not matched to a gene: 11. The CDR3 is made up of 16 amino acids.

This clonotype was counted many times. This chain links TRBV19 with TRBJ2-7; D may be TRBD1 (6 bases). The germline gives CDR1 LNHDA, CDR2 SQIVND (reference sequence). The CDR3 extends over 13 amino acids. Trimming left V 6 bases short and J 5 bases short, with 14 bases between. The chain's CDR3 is CASRKQGAHEQYF. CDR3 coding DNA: TGTGCCAGTAGAAAACAGGGTGCCCACGAGCAGTACTTC.

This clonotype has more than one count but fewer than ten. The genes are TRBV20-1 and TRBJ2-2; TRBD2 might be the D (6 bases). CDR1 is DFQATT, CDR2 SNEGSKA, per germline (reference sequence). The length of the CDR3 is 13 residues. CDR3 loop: CTSRELDTGELFF. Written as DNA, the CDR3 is TGCACCAGCCGGGAGTTAGACACCGGGGAGCTGTTTTTT.